The sequence of this TCR beta chain was determined in a study of Ad26.COV2.S vaccination and SARS-CoV-2 variants. Sequencing used immunoSEQ multiplex PCR; TCRdb keeps in-frame clones, though not all of them. The sample has about half a million clones, roughly nine tenths seen once; the top ten hold 1.7%. The sample's treatment: about 20 received Ad26.COV2.S at low or high dose, single or two shots; roughly five received placebo; per-sample allocation not given. Day 63 following the first vaccine or placebo injection was when the samples were taken. Germline V gives CDR1 KGHDR, CDR2 SFDVKD. V was cut by 4 bases and J by 15 bases, with 24 bases left in between. CDR3 length: 15 amino acids.

The sequenced sample was peripheral blood, obtained in a trial of Ad26.COV2.S vaccine versus placebo. The source of this sequence is a person between 18 and 65 years old who received the Ad26.COV2.S COVID-19 vaccine or a placebo. The chain is built from TRBV24-1 and TRBJ2-1; no definite D call. The DNA for the CDR3 is TGTGCCACCAGTGACCTGACTCCGATACACAAGAGGCCGTTCTTC. Its translation is CATSDLTPIHKRPFF.